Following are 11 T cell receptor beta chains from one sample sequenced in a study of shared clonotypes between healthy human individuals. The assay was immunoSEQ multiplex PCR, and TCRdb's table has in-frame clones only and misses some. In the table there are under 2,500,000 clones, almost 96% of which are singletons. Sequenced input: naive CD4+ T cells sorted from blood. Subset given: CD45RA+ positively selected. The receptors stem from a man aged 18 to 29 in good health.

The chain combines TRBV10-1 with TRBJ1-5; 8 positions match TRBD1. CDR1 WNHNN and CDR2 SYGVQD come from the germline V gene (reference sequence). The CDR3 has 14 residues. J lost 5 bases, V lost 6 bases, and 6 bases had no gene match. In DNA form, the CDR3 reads TGCGCCAGCAGCCAGGGACAGGCTGATCAGCCCCAGCATTTT. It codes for CASSQGQADQPQHF.

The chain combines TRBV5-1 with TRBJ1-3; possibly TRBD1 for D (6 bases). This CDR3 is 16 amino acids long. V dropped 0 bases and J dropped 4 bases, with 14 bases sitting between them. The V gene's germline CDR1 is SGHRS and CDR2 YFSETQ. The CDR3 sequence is CASSLDDRPGGNTIYF. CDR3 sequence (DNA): TGCGCCAGCAGCTTGGATGACAGGCCCGGCGGAAACACCATATATTTT.

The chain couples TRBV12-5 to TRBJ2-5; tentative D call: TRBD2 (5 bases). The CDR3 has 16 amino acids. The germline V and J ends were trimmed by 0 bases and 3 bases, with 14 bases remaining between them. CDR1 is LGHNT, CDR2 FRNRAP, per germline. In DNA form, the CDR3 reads TGTGCTAGTGGTTTGGTACAAGTCCGGCGGGAAGAGACCCAGTACTTC. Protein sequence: CASGLVQVRREETQYF.

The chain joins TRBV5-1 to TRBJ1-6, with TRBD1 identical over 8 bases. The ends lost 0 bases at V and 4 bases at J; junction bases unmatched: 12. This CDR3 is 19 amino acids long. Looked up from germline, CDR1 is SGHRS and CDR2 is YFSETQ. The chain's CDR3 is CASSLEAGGAGIYNSPLHF. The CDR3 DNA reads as TGCGCCAGCAGCTTGGAAGCAGGGGGCGCAGGGATTTATAATTCACCCCTCCACTTT.

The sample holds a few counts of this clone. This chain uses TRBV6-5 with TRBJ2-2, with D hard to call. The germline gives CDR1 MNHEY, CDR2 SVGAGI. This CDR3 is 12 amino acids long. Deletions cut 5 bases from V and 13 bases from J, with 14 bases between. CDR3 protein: CASSDKTPRLFF. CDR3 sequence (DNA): TGTGCCAGCAGTGACAAAACCCCGAGGCTGTTTTTT.

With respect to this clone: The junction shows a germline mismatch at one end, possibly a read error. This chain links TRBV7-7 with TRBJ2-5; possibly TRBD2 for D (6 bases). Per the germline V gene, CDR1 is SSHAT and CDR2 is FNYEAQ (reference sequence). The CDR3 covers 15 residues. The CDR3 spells CASSLGGRREETQYF. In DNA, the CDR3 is TGTGCTAGCAGCTTAGGTGGCAGGAGGGAAGAGACCCAGTACTTC.

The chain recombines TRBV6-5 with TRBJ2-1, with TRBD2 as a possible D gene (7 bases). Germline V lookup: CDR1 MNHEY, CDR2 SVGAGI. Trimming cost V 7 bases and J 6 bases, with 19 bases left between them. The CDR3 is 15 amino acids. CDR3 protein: CASTGGGGGTNEQFF. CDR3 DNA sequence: TGTGCCAGCACCGGAGGGGGGGGAGGGACCAATGAGCAGTTCTTC.

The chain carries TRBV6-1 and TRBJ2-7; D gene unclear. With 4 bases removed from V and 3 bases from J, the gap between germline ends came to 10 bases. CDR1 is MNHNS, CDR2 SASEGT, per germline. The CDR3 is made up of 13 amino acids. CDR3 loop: CASSVVVGYEQYF. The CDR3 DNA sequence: TGTGCCAGCAGTGTAGTTGTGGGCTACGAGCAGTACTTC.

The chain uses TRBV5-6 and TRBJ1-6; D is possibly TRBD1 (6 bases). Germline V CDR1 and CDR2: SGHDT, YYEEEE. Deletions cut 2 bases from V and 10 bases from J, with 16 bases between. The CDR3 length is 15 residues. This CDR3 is CASSLKTGLGSPLHF. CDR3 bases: TGTGCCAGCAGCTTAAAGACAGGCTTGGGATCACCCCTCCACTTT.

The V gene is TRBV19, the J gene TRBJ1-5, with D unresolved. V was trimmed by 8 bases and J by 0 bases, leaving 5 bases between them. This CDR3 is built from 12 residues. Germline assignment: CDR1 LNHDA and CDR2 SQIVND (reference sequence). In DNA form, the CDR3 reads TGTGCCAGTGTGGGTAGCAATCAGCCCCAGCATTTT. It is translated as CASVGSNQPQHF. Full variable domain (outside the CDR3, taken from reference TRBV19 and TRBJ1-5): DGGITQSPKYLFRKEGQNVTLSCEQNLNHDAMYWYRQDPGQGLRLIYYSQIVNDFQKGDIAEGYSVSREKKESFPLTVTSAQKNPTAFYLCASVGSNQPQHFGDGTRLSIL.

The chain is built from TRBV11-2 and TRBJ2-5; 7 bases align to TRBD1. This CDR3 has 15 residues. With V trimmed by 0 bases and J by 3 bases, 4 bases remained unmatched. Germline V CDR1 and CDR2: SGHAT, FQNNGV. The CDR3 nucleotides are TGTGCCAGCAGCTTAGAAAGCACAGGGGAAGAGACCCAGTACTTC. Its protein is CASSLESTGEETQYF.